This T cell receptor beta chain was identified during a study of blood T cell repertoires in COVID-19. V gave up 4 bases and J gave up 9 bases, with 9 bases separating them. Germline loops: CDR1 SGHAT, CDR2 FQNNGV. The CDR3 consists of 12 residues. Assay used: immunoSEQ multiplex PCR; TCRdb lists only in-frame clones, some missing. The repertoire holds a few hundred thousand clones, with over 75% as singletons. What was sequenced was PBMCs or T cells enriched from blood (not recorded which). This TCR was recovered from a woman between 18 and 29 years old who had recovered from COVID-19. This chain connects TRBV11-2 to TRBJ2-2, with D tentatively TRBD1 (6 bases). The CDR3 DNA reads as TGTGCCAGCAGCTCCCAGGGGAGGGAGCTGTTTTTT. It translates to CASSSQGRELFF. Complete variable domain (other parts from reference TRBV11-2 and TRBJ2-2): EAGVAQSPRYKIIEKRQSVAFWCNPISGHATLYWYQQILGQGPKLLIQFQNNGVVDDSQLPKDRFSAERLKGVDSTLKIQPAKLEDSAVYLCASSSQGRELFFGEGSRLTVL.